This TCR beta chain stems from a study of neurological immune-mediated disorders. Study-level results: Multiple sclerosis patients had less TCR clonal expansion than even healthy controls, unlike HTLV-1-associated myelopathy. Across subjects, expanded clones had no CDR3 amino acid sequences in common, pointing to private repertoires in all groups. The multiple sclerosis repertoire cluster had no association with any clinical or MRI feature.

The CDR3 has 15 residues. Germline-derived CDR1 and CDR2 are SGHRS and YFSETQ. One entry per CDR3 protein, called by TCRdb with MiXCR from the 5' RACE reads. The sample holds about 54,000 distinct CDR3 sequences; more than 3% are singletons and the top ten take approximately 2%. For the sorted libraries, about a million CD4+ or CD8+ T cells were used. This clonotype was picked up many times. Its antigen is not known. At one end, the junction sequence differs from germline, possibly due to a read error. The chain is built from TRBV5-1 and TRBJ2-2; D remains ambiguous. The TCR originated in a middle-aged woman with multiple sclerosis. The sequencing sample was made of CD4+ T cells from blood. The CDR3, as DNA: TGCGCCACCAGCCGGACCGTTTCGAACACCGGGGAGCTGTTTTTT. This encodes CATSRTVSNTGELFF.